The entry that follows covers one T cell receptor (beta chain) sequence. The target of this receptor is not known. Base qualities are missing; no much larger clone stands one base away. The data were taken from a study of shared clonotypes between healthy human individuals (TCRdb year 2020). With respect to the entire study: The cohort comprised two women and a few men aged 18 to 49 years. To estimate repertoire size and how much clonotypes are shared between individuals, the study performed deep sequencing of blood TCR repertoires from a few healthy adults. To increase sequencing depth and limit assay-specific biases, different laboratories used diverse techniques to prepare libraries and sequence TCR repertoires. Leukapheresis yielded between about 0.85 and 10 billion PBMCs per donor.

The CDR3, cysteine through phenylalanine, is 15 amino acids long. Only the CDR3 part of the read is kept: 45 bases, read in frame from the first base. V and J are truncated by 3 bases and 5 bases respectively, leaving an intervening sequence of 14 bases. Based on the germline V gene, the CDR1 and CDR2 sequences are KGHSH and LQKENI. General study outcomes and caveats: The small number of donors limited the genetic and exposure-history diversity represented. Sampling was restricted to blood, and TCR repertoires in tissues likely differ from the TCR repertoires found in blood. Pairwise subsampling led to the expectation that sequencing depth would affect the degree of clonotype sharing among donors.

TCR CDR3 regions were amplified from genomic DNA by multiplex PCR using the deep immunoSEQ assay. For each cell subset, the extracted genomic DNA was distributed evenly across all wells of several immunoSEQ 96-well plates, and each plate served as one replicate. For unsorted PBMC, each replicate PCR was loaded with approximately 300 ng genomic DNA, equivalent to 25,000 to 35,000 T cell genomes. Ten immunoSEQ deep assay plates were used to sequence the unsorted PBMC genomic DNA. Purified libraries were measured with a Qubit 3.0 fluorometer, size-checked on a Bioanalyzer 2100, and measured again with the KAPA Library Quantification kit. Every immunoSEQ 96-well plate was sequenced on a dedicated single-read 150-cycle Illumina NextSeq 550 flow cell. Per the original workflow: The immunoSEQ output contained only junctional sequences without quality scores, so filtering could not match that applied to full-length reads. Sequences were annotated with PyIR, a Python wrapper for IgBLAST v1.9, using IMGT germline references to assign V/J genes and CDR3. Reads with weak V/J assignments (E-value above 1e-6), missing CDR3, stop codons, out-of-frame junctions, or ambiguous translated residues were removed. V3J clonotypes were defined as sequences sharing the same inferred V gene, J gene, and CDR3 amino acid sequence. Percentage overlap between repertoires was calculated by dividing the number of shared unique clonotypes by the size of the smaller repertoire. Three approaches were used to assess repertoire richness: RTK rarefaction, the Chao1 estimator, and Recon v2.1 estimates of unobserved clonotypes. TCRdb stores this immuneACCESS table with in-frame sequences only. Part of the clones is absent; in the studies checked, under half of the shortfall reflects unresolved V genes, and no reason is known for the rest. For V, J and clone size, that table is used; D and trimming come from the DNA. The sample yields some 530,000 clones; 81% were counted once. The ten most abundant clones make up 12% of the sample.

Donors were healthy HIV-negative adults with no recently reported acute infections or vaccinations. All donors were Caucasian adults living in Nashville, Tennessee, USA. For unsorted samples, some 90 million PBMCs were counted, and genomic DNA was extracted using the QIAamp DNA Blood Mini kit. Blood was collected by leukapheresis, and PBMCs were isolated by Ficoll-Histopaque density gradient centrifugation and then cryopreserved in liquid nitrogen vapor phase. This TCR was recovered from a woman aged 40 to 50 in good health. Some clones in this sample may be carry-over from other donors' samples. Specimen: PBMCs. Here the chain combines TRBV18 and TRBJ2-1; TRBD1 might be the D gene, on 5 matching bases. The DNA sequence is TGTGCCAGCTCACCTGGACAACTATCAAACAATGAGCAGTTCTTC. Its protein reads: CASSPGQLSNNEQFF.